The 21 T cell receptor beta chains reported below all come from one sample, sequenced in a study of T cells in Graves' hyperthyroidism and ophthalmopathy. TCR beta CDR3 regions were amplified from RNA. First-round RT-PCR targeting the TCR CDR3 was performed with the HTBI primer set. One entry per CDR3 protein, called by TCRdb with MiXCR from the multiplex PCR reads. This sample has approximately 640,000 distinct CDR3 sequences; roughly a sixth occur once, and the top ten carry around 15%. The specimen sequenced was blood. The origin of the receptors is a man aged 50-59 years with Graves' hyperthyroidism.

The rearrangement links TRBV28 to TRBJ2-7; D is possibly TRBD1 (6 bases). Trimming took off 5 bases at V and 6 bases at J, with 23 bases between the two ends. The CDR3 totals 16 residues. CDR1 is MDHEN and CDR2 is SYDVKM in the germline V gene. The CDR3 loop reads CASSLKIDRPWGEQYF. DNA of the CDR3: TGTGCCAGCAGTCTAAAAATTGACAGGCCCTGGGGCGAGCAGTACTTC.

The chain is built from TRBV20-1 and TRBJ2-3, with 12 bases lining up with TRBD2. CDR3 length: 17 amino acids. Per the germline V gene, CDR1 is DFQATT and CDR2 is SNEGSKA (reference sequence). V lost 3 bases to trimming and J lost 3 bases; unmatched junction nucleotides: 10. The DNA of the CDR3 is TGCAGTGCTAGTCAGACTAGCGGGAGTGGTAGGACAGATACGCAGTATTTT. Its translation is CSASQTSGSGRTDTQYF.

This clonotype has only a few counts. The chain couples TRBV12-3 or TRBV12-4 to TRBJ2-2; no definite D call. CDR3 length: 12 amino acids. V shed 8 bases and J shed 4 bases, with 8 bases lying between them. The DNA of the CDR3 is TGTGCCAGCGGTCCCATCACCGGGGAGCTGTTTTTT. Translating it yields CASGPITGELFF.

This clonotype occurred many times. V is TRBV7-9 and J is TRBJ1-4, with 7 bases matching TRBD1. There are 15 residues in the CDR3. Germline V CDR1 and CDR2: SEHNR, FQNEAQ (reference sequence). Germline trimming cut 5 bases from V and 5 bases from J; bases unmatched to any gene: 8. The CDR3 reads CASSQPGQLNEKLFF. The DNA for the CDR3 is TGTGCCAGCAGCCAACCGGGACAGTTAAATGAAAAACTGTTTTTT. Full variable domain (outside the CDR3, taken from reference TRBV7-9 and TRBJ1-4): DTGVSQNPRHKITKRGQNVTFRCDPISEHNRLYWYRQTLGQGPEFLTYFQNEAQLEKSRLLSDRFSAERPKGSFSTLEIQRTEQGDSAMYLCASSQPGQLNEKLFFGSGTQLSVL.

CDR3 amino acids: CASSEALYSYEQYF. The CDR3 nucleotides are TGTGCCAGCAGTGAAGCGCTTTACAGCTACGAGCAGTACTTC. The chain couples TRBV2 to TRBJ2-7; D is unresolved. Trimming left V 0 bases short and J 3 bases short, with 9 bases between. The CDR3 sequence is 14 residues long. Germline V gene lookup returns CDR1 SNHLY and CDR2 FYNNEI. The whole variable domain, remainder taken from reference TRBV2 and TRBJ2-7, is EPEVTQTPSHQVTQMGQEVILRCVPISNHLYFYWYRQILGQKVEFLVSFYNNEISEKSEIFDDQFSVERPDGSNFTLKIRSTKLEDSAMYFCASSEALYSYEQYFGPGTRLTVT.

In its sample, this clonotype was seen many times. CDR3 residues: CASSSRLGAGVREQYF. The CDR3 DNA reads TGTGCCAGCAGCTCAAGGCTGGGGGCAGGGGTTCGCGAGCAGTACTTC. V and J are TRBV7-9 and TRBJ2-7; weak D call: TRBD1 (6 bases). Deletions cut 4 bases from V and 6 bases from J, with 22 bases between. There are 16 residues in the CDR3. Germline V gene sequence: CDR1 SEHNR, CDR2 FQNEAQ (reference sequence). The full variable domain, rest sourced from reference TRBV7-9 and TRBJ2-7, is DTGVSQNPRHKITKRGQNVTFRCDPISEHNRLYWYRQTLGQGPEFLTYFQNEAQLEKSRLLSDRFSAERPKGSFSTLEIQRTEQGDSAMYLCASSSRLGAGVREQYFGPGTRLTVT.

This rearrangement joins TRBV4-3 to TRBJ2-2; TRBD2 agrees at 12 bases. CDR1 and CDR2 from the germline V gene are LGHNA and YSLEER. This CDR3 contains 18 residues. V lost 1 base and J lost 3; bases outside the gene matches: 6. The CDR3 sequence: CASSQGLAGEVYTGELFF. CDR3 bases: TGCGCCAGCAGCCAAGGACTAGCGGGAGAGGTGTACACCGGGGAGCTGTTTTTT.

In this sample, this clonotype turned up many times. This chain joins TRBV12-3 or TRBV12-4 and TRBJ1-5, with D tentatively TRBD1 (5 bases). The CDR3 contains 13 residues. Trimming removed 6 bases from V and 0 bases from J, with 6 bases in between. CDR3: CASSDSSNQPQHF. CDR3 DNA sequence: TGTGCCAGCAGCGACAGTAGCAATCAGCCCCAGCATTTT.

This clonotype was observed at least ten times. The genes are TRBV6-1 and TRBJ2-3; the D is unclear. Trimming left V 7 bases short and J 4 bases short, with 15 bases between. The CDR3 has 14 amino acids. Germline CDR1 reads MNHNS; CDR2 reads SASEGT. DNA of the CDR3: TGTGCCAGCACCGAACCAGTTTCGTCAGATACGCAGTATTTT. Translating gives CASTEPVSSDTQYF.

This clonotype was recorded a few times. The CDR3 does not end in the conserved phenylalanine or tryptophan, so this is likely a read error. The V gene is TRBV6-5, the J gene TRBJ1-2; D ambiguous. The CDR3 covers 14 residues. V lost 1 base, J lost 2 bases, and 8 bases lay in between. Germline V gene data show CDR1 as MNHEY and CDR2 as SVGAGI. The CDR3 DNA follows: TGTGCCAGCAGTTACTTGAAGGCAAACTATGGCTACACCCTC. Translated: CASSYLKANYGYTL.

The chain combines TRBV4-1 with TRBJ1-1; 7 bases line up with TRBD1. The CDR3 runs 14 residues. The ends lost 0 bases at V and 6 bases at J; junction bases unmatched: 4. Germline V gives CDR1 MGHRA, CDR2 YSYEKL. The CDR3 sequence: CASSQDRGIAEAFF. The DNA of the CDR3 is TGCGCCAGCAGCCAAGACAGGGGGATCGCTGAAGCTTTCTTT.

This clonotype was observed a few times. The chain combines TRBV4-3 with TRBJ1-1; TRBD1 might be the D (5 bases). Germline V CDR1 and CDR2: LGHNA, YSLEER. The V and J ends lost 3 bases and 4 bases respectively, with 18 bases between them. The length of the CDR3 is 16 residues. The CDR3 DNA sequence: TGCGCCAGCAGCCAGTGGGACCTCTCGGCGGCCACTGAAGCTTTCTTT. It yields the protein CASSQWDLSAATEAFF.

The chain uses TRBV6-5 and TRBJ2-3; D perhaps matches TRBD1 (5 bases). CDR1 is MNHEY and CDR2 is SVGAGI in the germline V gene. The CDR3 runs 15 residues. V was trimmed by 0 bases and J by 2 bases, leaving 9 bases between them. CDR3 DNA sequence: TGTGCCAGCAGTTACTCGACAGCCTTCACAGATACGCAGTATTTT. Encoded protein: CASSYSTAFTDTQYF.

The chain is built from TRBV28 and TRBJ2-2; TRBD2 agrees at 12 bases. The CDR3 runs to 17 residues. The germline V gene has CDR1 MDHEN and CDR2 SYDVKM. With 5 bases clipped from V and 4 bases from J, the junction kept 8 bases outside the gene matches. This CDR3 reads CASSAPSGRVGTGELFF. The CDR3 bases are TGTGCCAGCAGTGCTCCTAGCGGGAGGGTGGGCACCGGGGAGCTGTTTTTT.

On this clonotype itself: Being one base from a much bigger clone, this may be a read error. The chain carries TRBV11-3 and TRBJ2-1; tentatively, D is TRBD1 (6 bases). The CDR3 covers 13 residues. Germline CDR1 reads SGHNT; CDR2 reads YENEEA. The CDR3 loop reads CASSLDRDNEKFF. For the CDR3, the DNA is TGTGCCAGCAGCTTAGATCGGGACAATGAGAAGTTCTTC.

This clonotype has a handful of counts. The chain has TRBV7-3 and TRBJ2-7; D possibly corresponds to TRBD2 (5 bases). V was cut by 4 bases and J by 6 bases, with 22 bases left in between. CDR1 and CDR2 from the germline V gene are SGHTA and FQGTGA. The CDR3 totals 16 residues. For the CDR3, the DNA is TGTGCCAGCAGCTCCCTGACGACTACTCACTTCAGCGAGCAGTACTTC. The encoded protein is CASSSLTTTHFSEQYF.

This clonotype came up a few times. The chain is built from TRBV6-5 and TRBJ2-5, with 7 bases that match TRBD2. The CDR3 has 15 amino acids. Germline V lookup: CDR1 MNHEY, CDR2 SVGAGI. V gave up 2 bases and J gave up 2 bases; unmatched junction bases: 5. As DNA, the CDR3 is TGTGCCAGCAGTTACGGAGGGGAGGGACAAGAGACCCAGTACTTC. Amino acid sequence: CASSYGGEGQETQYF.

This clonotype was counted many times. The chain combines TRBV7-6 with TRBJ1-6; no firm D call. Looked up from germline, CDR1 is SGHVS and CDR2 is FNYEAQ. The V gene lost 1 base and the J gene lost 9 bases, with 10 bases spanning the gap. CDR3 length: 14 residues. The CDR3 nucleotides are TGTGCCAGCAGCTTAGAGGCTGATAGTTCACCCCTCCACTTT. Protein product: CASSLEADSSPLHF.

The chain has TRBV6-5 and TRBJ2-2; D unclear. Trimming shortened V by 2 bases and J by 6 bases, and 4 bases separated the two germline ends. Germline CDR1 is MNHEY and CDR2 is SVGAGI. The CDR3 sequence is 12 residues long. CDR3 in amino acids: CASSYHPGELFF. DNA of the CDR3: TGTGCCAGCAGTTACCATCCCGGGGAGCTGTTTTTT.

This clonotype occurred many times. The CDR3 spells CASMDRDSPRNEQFF. The CDR3 nucleotides are TGTGCCAGCATGGACCGGGACAGCCCTCGGAATGAGCAGTTCTTC. The chain has TRBV7-8 and TRBJ2-1; TRBD1 matches at 7 bases. Germline CDR1 and CDR2: SGHVS and FQNEAQ. Trimming cost V 7 bases and J 7 bases; bases outside gene matches: 13. This CDR3 contains 15 residues.

In its sample, this clonotype was seen many times. The chain links TRBV12-3 or TRBV12-4 to TRBJ2-3; 8 nucleotides line up with TRBD1. The V and J ends lost 6 bases and 2 bases, in that order; junction bases with no gene match: 7. There are 15 residues in the CDR3. CDR3 residues: CASSTSGGSTDTQYF. In DNA, the CDR3 is TGTGCCAGCAGCACCTCAGGGGGCTCCACAGATACGCAGTATTTT.